This T cell receptor beta chain was obtained from a study of shared clonotypes between healthy human individuals. Assay used: immunoSEQ multiplex PCR; TCRdb lists only in-frame clones, some missing. The top ten hold 10% to 15% of the sample, which has fewer than 600,000 clones, roughly 78% seen once. V lost 2 bases, J lost 4 bases, and 11 bases lay in between. Germline loops: CDR1 SEHNR, CDR2 FQNEAQ (reference sequence). The CDR3 sequence is 14 residues long. The chain couples TRBV7-9 to TRBJ1-1; maybe TRBD1 (5 bases). This TCR came from a woman aged 40 to 50 in good health. Some clones in this sample may be carry-over from other donors' samples. Sequencing input: PBMCs. CDR3 protein: CASSLLGDLTEAFF. The CDR3 DNA is TGTGCCAGCAGCTTACTAGGGGATCTCACTGAAGCTTTCTTT. The full variable domain, with the rest looked up from reference TRBV7-9 and TRBJ1-1, is DTGVSQNPRHKITKRGQNVTFRCDPISEHNRLYWYRQTLGQGPEFLTYFQNEAQLEKSRLLSDRFSAERPKGSFSTLEIQRTEQGDSAMYLCASSLLGDLTEAFFGQGTRLTVV.